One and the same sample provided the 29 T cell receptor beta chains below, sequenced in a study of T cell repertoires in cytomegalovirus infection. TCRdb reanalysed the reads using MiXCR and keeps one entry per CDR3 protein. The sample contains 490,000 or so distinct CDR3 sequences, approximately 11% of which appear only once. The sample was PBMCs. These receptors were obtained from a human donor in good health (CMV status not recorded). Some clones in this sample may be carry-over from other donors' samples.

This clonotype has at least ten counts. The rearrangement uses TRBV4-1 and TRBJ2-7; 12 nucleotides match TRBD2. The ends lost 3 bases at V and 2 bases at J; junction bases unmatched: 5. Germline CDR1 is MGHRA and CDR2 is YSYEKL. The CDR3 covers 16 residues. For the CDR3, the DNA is TGCGCCAGCAGCCAGCGACTAGCGGGGGCCGCCTACGAGCAGTACTTC. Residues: CASSQRLAGAAYEQYF.

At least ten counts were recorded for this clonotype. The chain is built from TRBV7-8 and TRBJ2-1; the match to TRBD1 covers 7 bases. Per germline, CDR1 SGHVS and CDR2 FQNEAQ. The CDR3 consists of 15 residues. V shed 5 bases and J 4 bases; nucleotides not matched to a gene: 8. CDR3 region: CASSEGQSRYNEQFF. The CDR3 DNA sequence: TGTGCCAGCAGCGAGGGACAGTCGAGGTACAATGAGCAGTTCTTC.

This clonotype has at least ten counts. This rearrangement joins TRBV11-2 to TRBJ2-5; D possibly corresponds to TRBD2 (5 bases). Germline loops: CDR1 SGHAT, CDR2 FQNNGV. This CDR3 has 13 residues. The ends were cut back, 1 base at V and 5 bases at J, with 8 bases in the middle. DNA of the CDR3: TGTGCCAGCAGCTTAGGGGAGCGGGAGACCCAGTACTTC. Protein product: CASSLGERETQYF.

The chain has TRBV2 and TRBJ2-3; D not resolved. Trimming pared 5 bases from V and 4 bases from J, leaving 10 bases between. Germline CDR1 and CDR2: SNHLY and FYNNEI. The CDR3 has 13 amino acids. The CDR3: CASSSGVADTQYF. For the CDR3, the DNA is TGTGCCAGCAGTTCTGGAGTTGCAGATACGCAGTATTTT.

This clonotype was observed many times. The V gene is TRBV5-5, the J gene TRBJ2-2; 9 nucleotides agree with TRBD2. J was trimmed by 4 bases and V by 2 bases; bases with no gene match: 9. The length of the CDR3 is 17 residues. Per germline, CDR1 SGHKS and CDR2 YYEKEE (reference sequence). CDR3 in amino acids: CASSLTSGAGGTGELFF. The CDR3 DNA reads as TGTGCCAGCAGCTTAACTAGCGGAGCGGGAGGCACCGGGGAGCTGTTTTTT.

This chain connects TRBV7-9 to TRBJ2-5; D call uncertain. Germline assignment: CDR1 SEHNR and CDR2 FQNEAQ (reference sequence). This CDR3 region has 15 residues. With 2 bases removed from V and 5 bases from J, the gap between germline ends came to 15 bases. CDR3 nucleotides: TGTGCCAGCAGCTTATATTCTGCCTTAGGGGAGACCCAGTACTTC. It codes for CASSLYSALGETQYF.

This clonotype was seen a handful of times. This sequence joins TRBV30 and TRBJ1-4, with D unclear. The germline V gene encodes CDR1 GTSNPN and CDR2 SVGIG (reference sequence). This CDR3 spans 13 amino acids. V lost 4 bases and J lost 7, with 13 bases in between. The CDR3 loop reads CAWNPGIGEKLFF. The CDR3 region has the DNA TGTGCCTGGAACCCCGGAATAGGTGAAAAACTGTTTTTT.

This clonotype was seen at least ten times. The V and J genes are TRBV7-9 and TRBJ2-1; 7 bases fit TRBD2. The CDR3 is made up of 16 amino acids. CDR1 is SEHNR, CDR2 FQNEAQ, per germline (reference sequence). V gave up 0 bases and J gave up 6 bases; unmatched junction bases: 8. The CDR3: CASSLAGGPLINEQFF. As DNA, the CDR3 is TGTGCCAGCAGCTTAGCGGGAGGGCCTTTAATCAATGAGCAGTTCTTC.

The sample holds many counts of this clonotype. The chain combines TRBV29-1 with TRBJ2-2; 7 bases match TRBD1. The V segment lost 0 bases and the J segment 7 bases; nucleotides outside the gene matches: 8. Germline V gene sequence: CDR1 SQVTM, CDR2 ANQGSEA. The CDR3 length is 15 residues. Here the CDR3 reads CSVEDRGRGNGELFF. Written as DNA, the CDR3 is TGCAGCGTTGAAGATCGGGGCAGGGGGAACGGGGAGCTGTTTTTT.

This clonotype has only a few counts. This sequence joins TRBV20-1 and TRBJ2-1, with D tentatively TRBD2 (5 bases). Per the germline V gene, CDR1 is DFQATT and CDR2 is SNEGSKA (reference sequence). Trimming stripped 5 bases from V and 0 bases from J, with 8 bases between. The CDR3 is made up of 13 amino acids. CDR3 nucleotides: TGCAGTGCTCCCCGGGGCTCCTACAATGAGCAGTTCTTC. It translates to CSAPRGSYNEQFF.

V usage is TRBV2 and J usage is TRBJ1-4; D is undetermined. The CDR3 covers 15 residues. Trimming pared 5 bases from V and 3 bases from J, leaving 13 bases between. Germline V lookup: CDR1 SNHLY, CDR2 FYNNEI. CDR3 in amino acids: CASSNSQAPNEKLFF. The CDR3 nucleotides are TGTGCCAGCAGTAACTCTCAAGCCCCTAATGAAAAACTGTTTTTT.

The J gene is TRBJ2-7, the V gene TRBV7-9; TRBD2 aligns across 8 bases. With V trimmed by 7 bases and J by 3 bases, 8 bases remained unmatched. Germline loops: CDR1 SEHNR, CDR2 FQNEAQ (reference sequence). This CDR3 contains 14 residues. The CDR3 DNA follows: TGTGCCAGCACCCACCCGGGACTAGGCTACGAGCAGTACTTC. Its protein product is CASTHPGLGYEQYF.

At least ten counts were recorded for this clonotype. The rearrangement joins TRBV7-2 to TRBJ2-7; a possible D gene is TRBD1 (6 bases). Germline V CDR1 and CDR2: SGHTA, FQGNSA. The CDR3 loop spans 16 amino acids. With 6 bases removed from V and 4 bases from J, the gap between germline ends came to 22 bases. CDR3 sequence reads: CASRPGVGQGKYEQYF. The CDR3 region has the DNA TGTGCCAGCAGGCCAGGGGTGGGGCAGGGAAAGTACGAGCAGTACTTC.

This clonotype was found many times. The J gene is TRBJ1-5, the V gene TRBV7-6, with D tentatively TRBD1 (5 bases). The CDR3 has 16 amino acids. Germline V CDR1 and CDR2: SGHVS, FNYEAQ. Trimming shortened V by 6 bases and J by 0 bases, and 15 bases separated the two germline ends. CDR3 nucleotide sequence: TGTGCCAGCAGTACCGGGACCTTTTATAGCAATCAGCCCCAGCATTTT. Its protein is CASSTGTFYSNQPQHF.

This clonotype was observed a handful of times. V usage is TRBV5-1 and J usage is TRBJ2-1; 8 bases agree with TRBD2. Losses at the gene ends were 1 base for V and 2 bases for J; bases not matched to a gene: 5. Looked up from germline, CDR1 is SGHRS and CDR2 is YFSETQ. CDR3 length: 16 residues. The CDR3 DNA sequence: TGCGCCAGCAGCTTGAGCGGGGGCGTCGCCTACAATGAGCAGTTCTTC. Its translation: CASSLSGGVAYNEQFF.

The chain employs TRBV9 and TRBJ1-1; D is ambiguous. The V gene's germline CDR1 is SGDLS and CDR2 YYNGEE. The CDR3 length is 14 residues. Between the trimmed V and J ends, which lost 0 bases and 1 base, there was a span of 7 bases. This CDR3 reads CASSVEYGNTEAFF. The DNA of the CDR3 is TGTGCCAGCAGCGTAGAATACGGGAACACTGAAGCTTTCTTT.

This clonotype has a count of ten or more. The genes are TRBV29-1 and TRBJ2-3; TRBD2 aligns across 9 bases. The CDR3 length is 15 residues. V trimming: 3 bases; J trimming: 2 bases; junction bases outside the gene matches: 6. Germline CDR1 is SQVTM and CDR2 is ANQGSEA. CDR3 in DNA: TGCAGCGTTGAGGCCCTAGCGGGGACCACAGATACGCAGTATTTT. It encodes CSVEALAGTTDTQYF.

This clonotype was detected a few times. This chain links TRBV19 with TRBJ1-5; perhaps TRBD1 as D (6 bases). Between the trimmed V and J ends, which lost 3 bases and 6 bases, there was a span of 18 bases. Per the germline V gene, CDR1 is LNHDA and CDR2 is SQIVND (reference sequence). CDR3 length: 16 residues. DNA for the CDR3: TGTGCCAGTAGTATCAGGGACCAGGGGAATGTTCAGCCCCAGCATTTT. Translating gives CASSIRDQGNVQPQHF.

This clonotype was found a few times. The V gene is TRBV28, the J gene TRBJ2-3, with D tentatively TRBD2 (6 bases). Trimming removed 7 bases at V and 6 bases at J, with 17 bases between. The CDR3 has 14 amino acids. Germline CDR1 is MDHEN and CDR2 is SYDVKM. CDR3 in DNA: TGTGCCAGCAAGGGAGGAGGAAACGCGGATACGCAGTATTTT. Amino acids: CASKGGGNADTQYF.

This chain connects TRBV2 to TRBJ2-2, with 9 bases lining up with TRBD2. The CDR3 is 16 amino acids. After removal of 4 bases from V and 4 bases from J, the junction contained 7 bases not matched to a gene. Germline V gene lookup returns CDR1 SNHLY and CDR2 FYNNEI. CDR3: CASSGSSGGPTGELFF. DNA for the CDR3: TGTGCCAGCAGTGGGAGTAGCGGGGGCCCCACCGGGGAGCTGTTTTTT.

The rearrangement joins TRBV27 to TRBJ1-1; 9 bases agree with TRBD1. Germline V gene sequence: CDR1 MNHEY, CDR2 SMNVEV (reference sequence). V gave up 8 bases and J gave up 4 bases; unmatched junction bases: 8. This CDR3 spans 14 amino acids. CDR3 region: CASGGKQGATEAFF. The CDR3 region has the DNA TGTGCCAGCGGGGGAAAACAGGGGGCCACTGAAGCTTTCTTT.

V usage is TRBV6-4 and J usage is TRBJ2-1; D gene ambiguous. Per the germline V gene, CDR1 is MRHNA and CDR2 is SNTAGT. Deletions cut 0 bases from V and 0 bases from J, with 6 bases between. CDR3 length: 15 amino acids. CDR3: CASSDSPSSYNEQFF. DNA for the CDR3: TGTGCCAGCAGTGACTCGCCCAGCTCCTACAATGAGCAGTTCTTC.

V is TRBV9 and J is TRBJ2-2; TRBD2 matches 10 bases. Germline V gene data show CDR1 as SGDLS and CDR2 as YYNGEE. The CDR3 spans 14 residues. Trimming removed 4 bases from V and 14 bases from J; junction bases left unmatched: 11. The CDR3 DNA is TGTGCCAGCAGCCACTCGAAGGAGCGGGGGGGCCTGTTTTTT. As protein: CASSHSKERGGLFF. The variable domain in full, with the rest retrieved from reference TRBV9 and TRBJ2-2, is DSGVTQTPKHLITATGQRVTLRCSPRSGDLSVYWYQQSLDQGLQFLIQYYNGEERAKGNILERFSAQQFPDLHSELNLSSLELGDSALYFCASSHSKERGGLFFGEGSRLTVL.

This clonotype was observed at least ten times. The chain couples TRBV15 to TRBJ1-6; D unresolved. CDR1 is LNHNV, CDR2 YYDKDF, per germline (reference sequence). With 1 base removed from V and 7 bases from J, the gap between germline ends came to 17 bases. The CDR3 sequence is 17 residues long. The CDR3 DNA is TGTGCCACCAGCAGAGCTCTCAGCCGGGCCCTGAATTCACCCCTCCACTTT. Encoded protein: CATSRALSRALNSPLHF. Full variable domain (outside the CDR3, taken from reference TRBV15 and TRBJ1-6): DAMVIQNPRYQVTQFGKPVTLSCSQTLNHNVMYWYQQKSSQAPKLLFHYYDKDFNNEADTPDNFQSRRPNTSFCFLDIRSPGLGDTAMYLCATSRALSRALNSPLHFGNGTRLTVT.

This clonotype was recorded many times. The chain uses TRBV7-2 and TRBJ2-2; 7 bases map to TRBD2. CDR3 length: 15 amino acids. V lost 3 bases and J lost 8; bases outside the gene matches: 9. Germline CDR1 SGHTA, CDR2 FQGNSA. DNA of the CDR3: TGTGCCAGCAGCTTCCTAGCGGATTCCGTAGGGGAGCTGTTTTTT. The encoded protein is CASSFLADSVGELFF.

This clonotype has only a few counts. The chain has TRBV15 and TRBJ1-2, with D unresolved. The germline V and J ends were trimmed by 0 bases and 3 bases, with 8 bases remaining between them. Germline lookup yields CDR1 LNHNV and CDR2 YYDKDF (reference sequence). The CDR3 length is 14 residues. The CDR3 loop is CATSRDRTDYGYTF. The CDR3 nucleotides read TGTGCCACCAGCAGAGATCGAACAGACTATGGCTACACCTTC.

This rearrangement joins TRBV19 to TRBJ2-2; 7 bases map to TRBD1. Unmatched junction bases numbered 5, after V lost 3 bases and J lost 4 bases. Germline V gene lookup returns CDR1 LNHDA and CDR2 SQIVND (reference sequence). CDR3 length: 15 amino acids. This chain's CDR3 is CASSIRGYGTGELFF. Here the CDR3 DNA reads TGTGCCAGTAGTATCAGGGGGTATGGCACCGGGGAGCTGTTTTTT.

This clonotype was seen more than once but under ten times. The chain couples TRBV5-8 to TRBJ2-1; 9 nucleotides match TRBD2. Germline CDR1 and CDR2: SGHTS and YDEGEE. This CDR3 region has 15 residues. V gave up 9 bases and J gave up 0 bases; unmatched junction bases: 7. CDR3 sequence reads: CAIESSGISYNEQFF. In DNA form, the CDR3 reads TGTGCCATTGAGTCTAGCGGGATCTCCTACAATGAGCAGTTCTTC.

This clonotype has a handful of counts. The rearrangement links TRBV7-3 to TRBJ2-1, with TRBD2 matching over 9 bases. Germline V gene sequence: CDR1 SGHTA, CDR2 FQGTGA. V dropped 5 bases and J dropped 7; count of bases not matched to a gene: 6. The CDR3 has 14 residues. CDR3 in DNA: TGTGCCAGCAGCACGGGACTAGCTTTGAATGAGCAGTTCTTC. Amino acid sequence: CASSTGLALNEQFF.